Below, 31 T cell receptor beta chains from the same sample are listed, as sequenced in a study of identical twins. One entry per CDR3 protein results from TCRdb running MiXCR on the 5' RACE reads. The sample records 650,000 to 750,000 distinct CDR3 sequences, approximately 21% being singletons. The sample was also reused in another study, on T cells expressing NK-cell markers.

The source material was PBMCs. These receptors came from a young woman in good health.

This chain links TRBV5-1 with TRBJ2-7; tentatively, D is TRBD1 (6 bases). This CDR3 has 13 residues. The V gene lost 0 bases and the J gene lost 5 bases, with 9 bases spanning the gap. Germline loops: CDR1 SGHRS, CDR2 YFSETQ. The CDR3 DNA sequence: TGCGCCAGCAGCTTGGGGGACAACAACGAGCAGTACTTC. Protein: CASSLGDNNEQYF. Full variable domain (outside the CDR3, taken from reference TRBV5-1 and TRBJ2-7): KAGVTQTPRYLIKTRGQQVTLSCSPISGHRSVSWYQQTPGQGLQFLFEYFSETQRNKGNFPGRFSGRQFSNSRSEMNVSTLELGDSALYLCASSLGDNNEQYFGPGTRLTVT.

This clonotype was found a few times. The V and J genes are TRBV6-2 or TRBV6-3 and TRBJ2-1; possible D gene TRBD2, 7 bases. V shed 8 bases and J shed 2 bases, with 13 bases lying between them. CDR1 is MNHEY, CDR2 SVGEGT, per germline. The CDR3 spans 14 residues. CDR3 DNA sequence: TGTGCCAGCGAGGGAGGGGGGACCTACAATGAGCAGTTCTTC. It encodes CASEGGGTYNEQFF.

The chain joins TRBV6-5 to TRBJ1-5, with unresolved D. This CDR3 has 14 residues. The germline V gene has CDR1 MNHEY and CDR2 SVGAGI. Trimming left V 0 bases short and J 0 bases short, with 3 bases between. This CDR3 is CASSYSYSNQPQHF. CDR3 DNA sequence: TGTGCCAGCAGTTACTCGTATAGCAATCAGCCCCAGCATTTT.

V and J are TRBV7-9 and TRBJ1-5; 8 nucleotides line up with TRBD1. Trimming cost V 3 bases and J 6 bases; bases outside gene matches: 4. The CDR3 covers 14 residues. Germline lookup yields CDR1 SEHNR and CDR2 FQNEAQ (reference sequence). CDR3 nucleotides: TGTGCCAGCAGCTTGGACAGGGAGGGTCAGCCCCAGCATTTT. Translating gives CASSLDREGQPQHF.

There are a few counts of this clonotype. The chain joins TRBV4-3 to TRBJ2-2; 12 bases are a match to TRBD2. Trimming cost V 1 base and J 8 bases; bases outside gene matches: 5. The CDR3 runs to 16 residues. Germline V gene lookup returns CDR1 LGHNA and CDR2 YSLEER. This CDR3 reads CASSQARTSGIGELFF. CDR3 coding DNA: TGCGCCAGCAGCCAAGCGAGGACTAGCGGGATTGGGGAGCTGTTTTTT.

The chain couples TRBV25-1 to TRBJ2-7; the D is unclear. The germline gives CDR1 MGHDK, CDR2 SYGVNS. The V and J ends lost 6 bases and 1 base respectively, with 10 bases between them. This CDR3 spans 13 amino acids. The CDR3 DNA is TGTGCCAGCAGGGAGCGATCATCCTACGAGCAGTACTTC. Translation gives CASRERSSYEQYF.

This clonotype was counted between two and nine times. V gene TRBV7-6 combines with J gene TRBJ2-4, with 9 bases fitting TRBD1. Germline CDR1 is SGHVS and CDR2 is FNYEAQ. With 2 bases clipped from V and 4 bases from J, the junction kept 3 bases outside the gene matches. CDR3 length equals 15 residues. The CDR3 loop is CASSLPGTGKNIQYF. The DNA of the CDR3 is TGTGCCAGCAGCTTACCCGGGACAGGGAAAAACATTCAGTACTTC.

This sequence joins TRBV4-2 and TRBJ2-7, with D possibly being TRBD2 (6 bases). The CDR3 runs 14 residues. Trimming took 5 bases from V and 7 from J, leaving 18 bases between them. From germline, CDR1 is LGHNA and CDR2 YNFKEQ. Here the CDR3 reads CASSTRDSMGEQYF. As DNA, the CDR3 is TGTGCCAGCAGCACTCGGGACTCGATGGGGGAGCAGTACTTC.

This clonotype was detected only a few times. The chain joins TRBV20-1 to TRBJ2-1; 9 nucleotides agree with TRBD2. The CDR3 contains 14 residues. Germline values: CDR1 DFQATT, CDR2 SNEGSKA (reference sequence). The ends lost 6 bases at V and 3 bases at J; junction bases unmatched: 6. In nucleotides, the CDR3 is TGCAGTGCAGCCTCTAGCGGGGACTACAATGAGCAGTTCTTC. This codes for CSAASSGDYNEQFF.

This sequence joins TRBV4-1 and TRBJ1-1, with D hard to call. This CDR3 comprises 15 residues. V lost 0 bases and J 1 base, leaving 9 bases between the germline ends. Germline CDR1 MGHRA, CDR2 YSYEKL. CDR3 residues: CASSQDKGRNTEAFF. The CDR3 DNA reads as TGCGCCAGCAGCCAAGATAAGGGCAGGAACACTGAAGCTTTCTTT.

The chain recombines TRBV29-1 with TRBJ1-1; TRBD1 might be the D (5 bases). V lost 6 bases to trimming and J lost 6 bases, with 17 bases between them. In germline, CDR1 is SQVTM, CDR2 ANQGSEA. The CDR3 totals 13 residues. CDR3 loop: CSVTDPGRPEAFF. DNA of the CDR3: TGCAGCGTCACTGACCCGGGACGACCTGAAGCTTTCTTT.

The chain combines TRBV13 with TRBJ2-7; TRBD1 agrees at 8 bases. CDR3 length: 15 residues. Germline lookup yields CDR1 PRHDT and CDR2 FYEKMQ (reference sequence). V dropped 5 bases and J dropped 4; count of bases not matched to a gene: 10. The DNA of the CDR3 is TGTGCCAGCAGCCAAGAGGTCCAGGGGGCATACGAGCAGTACTTC. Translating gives CASSQEVQGAYEQYF.

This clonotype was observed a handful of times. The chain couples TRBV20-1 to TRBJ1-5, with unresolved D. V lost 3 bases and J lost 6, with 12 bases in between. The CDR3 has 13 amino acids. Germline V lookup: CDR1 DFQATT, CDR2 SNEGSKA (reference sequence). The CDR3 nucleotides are TGCAGTGCTAGGGGGTCAGAGAGTCAGCCCCAGCATTTT. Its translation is CSARGSESQPQHF.

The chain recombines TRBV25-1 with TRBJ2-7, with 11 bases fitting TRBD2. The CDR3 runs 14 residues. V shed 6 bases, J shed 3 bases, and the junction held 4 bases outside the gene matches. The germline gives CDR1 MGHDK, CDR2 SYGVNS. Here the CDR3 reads CASSSSGGHYEQYF. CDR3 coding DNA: TGTGCCAGCAGCTCTAGCGGGGGGCACTACGAGCAGTACTTC.

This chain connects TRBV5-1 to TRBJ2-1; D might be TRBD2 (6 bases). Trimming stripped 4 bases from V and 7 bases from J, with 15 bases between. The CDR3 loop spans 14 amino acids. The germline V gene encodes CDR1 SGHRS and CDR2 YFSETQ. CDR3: CASSGGAEGNEQFF. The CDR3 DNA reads TGCGCCAGCAGCGGCGGGGCGGAGGGGAATGAGCAGTTCTTC.

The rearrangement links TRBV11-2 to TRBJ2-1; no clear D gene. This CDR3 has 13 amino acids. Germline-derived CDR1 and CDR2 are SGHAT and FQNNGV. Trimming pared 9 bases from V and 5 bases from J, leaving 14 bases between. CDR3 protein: CASSRVRHNEQFF. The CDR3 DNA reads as TGTGCCAGTTCGAGAGTGAGGCACAATGAGCAGTTCTTC.

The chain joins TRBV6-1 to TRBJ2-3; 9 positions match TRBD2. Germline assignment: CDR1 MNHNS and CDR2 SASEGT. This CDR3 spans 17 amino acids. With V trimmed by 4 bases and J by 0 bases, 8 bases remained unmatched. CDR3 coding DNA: TGTGCCAGCAGTGGGACTTGGACTAGCGTAAGCACAGATACGCAGTATTTT. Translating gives CASSGTWTSVSTDTQYF.

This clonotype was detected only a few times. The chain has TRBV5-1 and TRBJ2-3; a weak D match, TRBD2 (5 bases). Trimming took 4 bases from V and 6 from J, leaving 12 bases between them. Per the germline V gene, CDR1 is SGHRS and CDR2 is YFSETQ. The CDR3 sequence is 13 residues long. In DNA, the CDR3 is TGCGCCAGCAGCGAGGGTTTCACGGATACGCAGTATTTT. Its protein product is CASSEGFTDTQYF.

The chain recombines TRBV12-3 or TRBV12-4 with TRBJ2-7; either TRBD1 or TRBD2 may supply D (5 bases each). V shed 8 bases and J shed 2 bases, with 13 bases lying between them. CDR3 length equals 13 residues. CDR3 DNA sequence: TGTGCCAGCCCCGGGCAGGGAGCCTACGAGCAGTACTTC. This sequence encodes CASPGQGAYEQYF.

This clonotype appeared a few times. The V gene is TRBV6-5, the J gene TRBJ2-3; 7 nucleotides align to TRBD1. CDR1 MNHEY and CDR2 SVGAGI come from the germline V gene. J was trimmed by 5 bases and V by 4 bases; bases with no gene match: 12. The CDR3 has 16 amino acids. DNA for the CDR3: TGTGCCAGCAGTTTACGGACGGGACAGCCCAGAGATACGCAGTATTTT. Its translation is CASSLRTGQPRDTQYF.

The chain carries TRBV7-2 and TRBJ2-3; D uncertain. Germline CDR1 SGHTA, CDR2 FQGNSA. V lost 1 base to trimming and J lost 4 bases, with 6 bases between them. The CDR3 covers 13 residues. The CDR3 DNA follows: TGTGCCAGCAGCTTAGGACTCCCAGATACGCAGTATTTT. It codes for CASSLGLPDTQYF.

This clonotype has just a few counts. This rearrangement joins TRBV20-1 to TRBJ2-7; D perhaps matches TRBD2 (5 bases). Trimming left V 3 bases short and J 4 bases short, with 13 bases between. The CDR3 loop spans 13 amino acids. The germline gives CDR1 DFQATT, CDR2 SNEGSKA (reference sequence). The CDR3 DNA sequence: TGCAGTGCTAGCCGGGATCGGCGTTACGAGCAGTACTTC. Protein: CSASRDRRYEQYF.

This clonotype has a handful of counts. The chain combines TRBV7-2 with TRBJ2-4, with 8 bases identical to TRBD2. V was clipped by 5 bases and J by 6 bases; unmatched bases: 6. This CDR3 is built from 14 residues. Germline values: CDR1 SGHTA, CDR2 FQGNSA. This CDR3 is CASSPPSGRNIQYF. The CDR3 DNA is TGTGCCAGCAGCCCCCCTAGCGGGCGAAACATTCAGTACTTC.

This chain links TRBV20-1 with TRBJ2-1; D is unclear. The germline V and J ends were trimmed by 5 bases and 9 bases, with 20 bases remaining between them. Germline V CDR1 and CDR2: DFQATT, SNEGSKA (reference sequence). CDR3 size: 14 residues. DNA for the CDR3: TGCAGTGCTCCCCCTCTGTGGGGAATGGGTGAGCAGTTCTTC. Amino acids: CSAPPLWGMGEQFF.

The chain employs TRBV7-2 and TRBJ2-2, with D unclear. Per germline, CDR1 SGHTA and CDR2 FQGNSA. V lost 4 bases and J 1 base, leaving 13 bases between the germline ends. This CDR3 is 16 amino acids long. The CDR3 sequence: CASSSRPVLNTGELFF. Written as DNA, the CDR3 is TGTGCCAGCAGCTCGAGGCCGGTATTGAACACCGGGGAGCTGTTTTTT.

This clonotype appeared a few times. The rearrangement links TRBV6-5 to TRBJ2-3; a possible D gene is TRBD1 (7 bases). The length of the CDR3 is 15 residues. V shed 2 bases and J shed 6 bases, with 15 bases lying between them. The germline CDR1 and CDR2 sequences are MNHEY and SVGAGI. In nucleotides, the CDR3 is TGTGCCAGCAGTTACGCGGGACAGTTATGGGATACGCAGTATTTT. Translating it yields CASSYAGQLWDTQYF.

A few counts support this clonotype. This chain's CDR3 is CASSLRDPTGELFF. The CDR3 coding sequence is TGTGCCAGCAGCTTAAGGGACCCCACCGGGGAGCTGTTTTTT. V and J are TRBV7-2 and TRBJ2-2, with D perhaps being TRBD1 or TRBD2 (5 bases each). The CDR3 totals 14 residues. The germline V gene encodes CDR1 SGHTA and CDR2 FQGNSA. Deletions cut 2 bases from V and 4 bases from J, with 8 bases between.

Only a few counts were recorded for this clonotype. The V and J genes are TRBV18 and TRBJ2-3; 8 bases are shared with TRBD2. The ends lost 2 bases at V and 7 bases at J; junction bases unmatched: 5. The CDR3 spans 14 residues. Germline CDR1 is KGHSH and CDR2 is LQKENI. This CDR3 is CASSPASGLHTQYF. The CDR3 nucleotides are TGTGCCAGCTCACCAGCTAGCGGGCTTCATACGCAGTATTTT. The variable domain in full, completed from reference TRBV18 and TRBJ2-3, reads NAGVMQNPRHLVRRRGQEARLRCSPMKGHSHVYWYRQLPEEGLKFMVYLQKENIIDESGMPKERFSAEFPKEGPSILRIQQVVRGDSAAYFCASSPASGLHTQYFGPGTRLTVL.

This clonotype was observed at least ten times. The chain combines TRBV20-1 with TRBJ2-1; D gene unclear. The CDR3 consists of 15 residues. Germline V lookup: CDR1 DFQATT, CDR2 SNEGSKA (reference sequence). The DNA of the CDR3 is TGCAGCGTCACCGGTGGAAGGGTGCAAAACAATGAGCAGTTCTTC. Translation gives CSVTGGRVQNNEQFF.

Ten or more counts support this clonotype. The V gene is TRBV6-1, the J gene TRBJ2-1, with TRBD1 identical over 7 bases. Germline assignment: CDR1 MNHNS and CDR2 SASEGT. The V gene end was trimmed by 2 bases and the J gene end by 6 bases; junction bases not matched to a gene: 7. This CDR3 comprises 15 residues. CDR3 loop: CASSETGEPANEQFF. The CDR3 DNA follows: TGTGCCAGCAGTGAAACAGGGGAGCCGGCCAATGAGCAGTTCTTC.

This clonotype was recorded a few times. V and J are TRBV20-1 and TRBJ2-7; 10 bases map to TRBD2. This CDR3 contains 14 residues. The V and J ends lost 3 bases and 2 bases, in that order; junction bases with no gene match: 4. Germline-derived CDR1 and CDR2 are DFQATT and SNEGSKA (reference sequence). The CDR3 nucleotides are TGCAGTGCTAGGTCCCTAGCGGGGGCCTACGAGCAGTACTTC. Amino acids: CSARSLAGAYEQYF.